What follows are 3 T cell receptor beta chains derived from one specimen sequenced in a study of glioma-infiltrating T cells. TCR alpha and beta CDR3 regions were amplified from RNA using iRepertoire nested multiplex PCR. TCRdb re-analysed the multiplex PCR reads in MiXCR, keeping a single row per CDR3 protein. This table has approximately 190,000 distinct CDR3 sequences, more than 30% appearing once. The source material was glioma tissue, nonneoplastic brain tissue, or PBMCs (not recorded which). These receptor sequences come from a human donor with low-grade glioma or glioblastoma, undergoing nonglioma brain surgery, or in good health (not recorded which).

In this sample, this clonotype turned up many times. Just one base apart from a much larger clone, this may be a read error. The chain joins TRBV7-9 to TRBJ1-1; D gene ambiguous. CDR1 and CDR2 (germline): SEHNR, FQNEAQ (reference sequence). The CDR3 is made up of 12 amino acids. With 3 bases removed from V and 1 base from J, the gap between germline ends came to 3 bases. The CDR3 sequence: CASSLENTEAFF. The CDR3 nucleotides read TGTGCCAGCAGCTTGGAGAACACTGAAGCTTTCTTT. Filled out from reference TRBV7-9 and TRBJ1-1, the complete variable domain reads DTGVSQNPRHKITKRGQNVTFRCDPISEHNRLYWYRQTLGQGPEFLTYFQNEAQLEKSRLLSDRFSAERPKGSFSTLEIQRTEQGDSAMYLCASSLENTEAFFGQGTRLTVV.

This clonotype was recorded many times. V gene TRBV6-2 or TRBV6-3 combines with J gene TRBJ2-1, with 10 positions matching TRBD2. The CDR3 consists of 14 residues. The germline CDR1 and CDR2 sequences are MNHEY and SVGEGT. Trimming took 6 bases from V and 5 from J; bases not matched to a gene: 4. The DNA of the CDR3 is TGTGCCAGCAGGCCTAGCGGGAGCCACAATGAGCAGTTCTTC. Protein: CASRPSGSHNEQFF.

Worth noting for this clonotype: The junction departs from the called germline gene at one end, perhaps through a read error. V usage is TRBV15 and J usage is TRBJ2-3; D unresolved. Per germline, CDR1 LNHNV and CDR2 YYDKDF (reference sequence). The CDR3 contains 16 residues. CDR3 sequence reads: CATSRARSAGTDKQYF. CDR3 nucleotides: TGTGCCACCAGCAGGGCCAGGTCTGCCGGCACAGATAAGCAGTATTTT.